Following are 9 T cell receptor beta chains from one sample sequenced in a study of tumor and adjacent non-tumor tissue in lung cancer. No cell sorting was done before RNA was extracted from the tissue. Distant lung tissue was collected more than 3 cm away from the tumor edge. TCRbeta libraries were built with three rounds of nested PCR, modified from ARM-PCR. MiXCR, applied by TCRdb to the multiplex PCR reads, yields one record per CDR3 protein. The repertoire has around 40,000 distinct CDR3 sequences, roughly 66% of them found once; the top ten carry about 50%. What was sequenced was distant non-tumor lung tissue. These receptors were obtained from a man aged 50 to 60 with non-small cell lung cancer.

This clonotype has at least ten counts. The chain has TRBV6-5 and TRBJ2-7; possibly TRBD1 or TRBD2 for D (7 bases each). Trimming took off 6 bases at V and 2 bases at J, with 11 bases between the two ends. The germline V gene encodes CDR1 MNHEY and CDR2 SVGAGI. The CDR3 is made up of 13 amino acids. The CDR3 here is CASRPGGAYEQYF. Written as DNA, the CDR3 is TGTGCCAGCAGACCAGGGGGGGCCTACGAGCAGTACTTC.

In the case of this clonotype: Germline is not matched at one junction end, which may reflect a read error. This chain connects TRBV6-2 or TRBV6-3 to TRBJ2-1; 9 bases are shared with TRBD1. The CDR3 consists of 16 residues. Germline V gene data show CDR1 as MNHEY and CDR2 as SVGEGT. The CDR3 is CASISGGQGTYNEQFF. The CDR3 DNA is TGTGCCAGCATTTCGGGAGGACAGGGGACCTACAACGAGCAGTTCTTC.

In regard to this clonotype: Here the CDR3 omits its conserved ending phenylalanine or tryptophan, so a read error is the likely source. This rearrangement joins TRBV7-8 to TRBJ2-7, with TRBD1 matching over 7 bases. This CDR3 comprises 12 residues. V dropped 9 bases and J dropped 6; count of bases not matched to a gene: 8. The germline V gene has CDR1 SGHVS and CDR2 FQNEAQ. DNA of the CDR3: TGTGCCAGTAGCCAGACAGGGTTCGAGCAGTACTTG. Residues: CASSQTGFEQYL.

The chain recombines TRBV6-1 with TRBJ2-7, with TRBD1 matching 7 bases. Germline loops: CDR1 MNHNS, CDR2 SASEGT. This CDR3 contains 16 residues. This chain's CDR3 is CASTPFPGQTPYKQYV. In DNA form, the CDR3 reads TGTGCCAGCACTCCTTTCCCGGGACAGACCCCCTACAAGCAGTACGTC.

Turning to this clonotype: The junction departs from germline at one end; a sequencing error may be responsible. This chain's CDR3 is CVSNLLDNTIYF. In nucleotides, the CDR3 is TGTGTCAGCAATCTTCTGGACAACACCATATATTTT. The chain carries TRBV11-2 and TRBJ1-3; no definite D call. Germline V lookup: CDR1 SGHAT, CDR2 FQNNGV. This CDR3 is 12 amino acids long.

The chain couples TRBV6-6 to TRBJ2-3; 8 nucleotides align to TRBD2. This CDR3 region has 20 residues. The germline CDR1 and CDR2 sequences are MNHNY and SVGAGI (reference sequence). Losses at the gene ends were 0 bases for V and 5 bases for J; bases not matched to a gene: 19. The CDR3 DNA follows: TGTGCCAGCAGTTACTCCGGTACTAGCGGAGCCTGCGCCTTGGGAGATACGCAGTATTTT. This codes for CASSYSGTSGACALGDTQYF.

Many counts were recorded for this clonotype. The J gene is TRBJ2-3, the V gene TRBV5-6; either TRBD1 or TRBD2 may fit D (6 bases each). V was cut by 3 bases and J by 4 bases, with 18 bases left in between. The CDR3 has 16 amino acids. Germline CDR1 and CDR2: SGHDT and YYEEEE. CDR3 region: CASSSDRGPRADTQYF. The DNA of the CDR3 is TGTGCCAGCAGCTCAGATCGGGGGCCGAGGGCAGATACGCAGTATTTT.

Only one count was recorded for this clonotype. The CDR3 protein is CASSLVATSSNEQFF. The CDR3 DNA is TGTGCCAGCAGCTTAGTCGCGACTAGCTCTAATGAGCAGTTCTTC. The rearrangement joins TRBV11-2 to TRBJ2-1, with 7 bases lining up with TRBD2. Looked up from germline, CDR1 is SGHAT and CDR2 is FQNNGV. The CDR3 contains 15 residues. Germline trimming cut 1 base from V and 7 bases from J; bases unmatched to any gene: 7.

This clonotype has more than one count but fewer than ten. CDR3 in amino acids: CASSSGDEAFF. The CDR3, as DNA: TGTGCCAGCTCATCGGGGGATGAAGCTTTCTTT. J is TRBJ1-1 and V is TRBV18, with D tentatively TRBD1 (5 bases). Per germline, CDR1 KGHSH and CDR2 LQKENI. CDR3 length: 11 residues. V shed 5 bases and J shed 7 bases, with 8 bases lying between them.